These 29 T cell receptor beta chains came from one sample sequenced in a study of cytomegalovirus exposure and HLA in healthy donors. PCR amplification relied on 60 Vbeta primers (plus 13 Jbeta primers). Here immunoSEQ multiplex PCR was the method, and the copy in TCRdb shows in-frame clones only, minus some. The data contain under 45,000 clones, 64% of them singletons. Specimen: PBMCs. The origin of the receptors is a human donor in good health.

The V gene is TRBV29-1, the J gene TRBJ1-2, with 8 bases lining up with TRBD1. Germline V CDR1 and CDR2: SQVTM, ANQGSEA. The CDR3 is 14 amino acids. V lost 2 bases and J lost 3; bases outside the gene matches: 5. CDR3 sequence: CSVEWYRGDYGYTF. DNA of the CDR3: TGCAGCGTTGAATGGTACAGGGGGGACTATGGCTACACCTTC.

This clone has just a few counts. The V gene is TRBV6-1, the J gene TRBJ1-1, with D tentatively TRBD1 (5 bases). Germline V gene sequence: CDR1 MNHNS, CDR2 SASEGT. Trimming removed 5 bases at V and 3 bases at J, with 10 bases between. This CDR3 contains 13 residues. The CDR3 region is CASSSGWDTEAFF. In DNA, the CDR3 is TGTGCCAGCAGTTCAGGGTGGGACACTGAAGCTTTCTTT.

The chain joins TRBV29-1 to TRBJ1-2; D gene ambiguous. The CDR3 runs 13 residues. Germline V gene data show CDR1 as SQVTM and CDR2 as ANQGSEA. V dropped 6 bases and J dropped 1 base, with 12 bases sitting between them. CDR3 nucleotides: TGCAGCGTCGCCGTTGAACTTAACTATGGCTACACCTTC. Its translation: CSVAVELNYGYTF.

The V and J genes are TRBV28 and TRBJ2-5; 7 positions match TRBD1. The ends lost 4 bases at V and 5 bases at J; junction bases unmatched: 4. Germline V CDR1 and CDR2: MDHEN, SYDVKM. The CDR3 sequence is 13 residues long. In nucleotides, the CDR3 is TGTGCCAGCAGTTGGACAGGTTCTGAGACCCAGTACTTC. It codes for CASSWTGSETQYF.

The CDR3 DNA reads TGTGCCAGCAGCTGGTCACAGAACACTGAAGCTTTCTTT. It is translated as CASSWSQNTEAFF. V gene TRBV7-3 combines with J gene TRBJ1-1; no clear D. In germline, CDR1 is SGHTA, CDR2 FQGTGA. The length of the CDR3 is 13 residues. V was cut by 4 bases and J by 1 base, with 7 bases left in between.

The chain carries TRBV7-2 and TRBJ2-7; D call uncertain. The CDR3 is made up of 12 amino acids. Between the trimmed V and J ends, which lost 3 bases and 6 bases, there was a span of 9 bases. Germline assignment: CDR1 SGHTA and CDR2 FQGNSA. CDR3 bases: TGTGCCAGCAGCTTGATGGTCGGCGAGCAGTACTTC. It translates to CASSLMVGEQYF.

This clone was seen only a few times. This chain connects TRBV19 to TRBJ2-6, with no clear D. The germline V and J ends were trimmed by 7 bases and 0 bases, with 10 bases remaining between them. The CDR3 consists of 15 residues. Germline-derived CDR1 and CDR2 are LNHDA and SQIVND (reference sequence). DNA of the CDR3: TGTGCCAGTACCCTAGTCTACTCTGGGGCCAACGTCCTGACTTTC. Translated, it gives CASTLVYSGANVLTF.

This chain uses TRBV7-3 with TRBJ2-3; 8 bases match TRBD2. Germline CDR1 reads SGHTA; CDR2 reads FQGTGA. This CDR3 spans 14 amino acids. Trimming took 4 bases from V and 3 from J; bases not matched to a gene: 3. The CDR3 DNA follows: TGTGCCAGCAGCTCCAGCGGGGGTACAGATACGCAGTATTTT. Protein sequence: CASSSSGGTDTQYF. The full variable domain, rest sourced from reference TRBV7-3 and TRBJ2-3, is GAGVSQTPSNKVTEKGKYVELRCDPISGHTALYWYRQSLGQGPEFLIYFQGTGAADDSGLPNDRFFAVRPEGSVSTLKIQRTERGDSAVYLCASSSSGGTDTQYFGPGTRLTVL.

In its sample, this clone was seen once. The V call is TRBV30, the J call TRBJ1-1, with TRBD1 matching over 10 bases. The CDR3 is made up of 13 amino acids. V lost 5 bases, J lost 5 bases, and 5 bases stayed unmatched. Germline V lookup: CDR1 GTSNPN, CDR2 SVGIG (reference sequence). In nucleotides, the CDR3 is TGTGCCTGGGACAGGGGGCGTCGGACTGAAGCTTTCTTT. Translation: CAWDRGRRTEAFF. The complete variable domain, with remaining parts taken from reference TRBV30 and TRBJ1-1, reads SQTIHQWPATLVQPVGSPLSLECTVEGTSNPNLYWYRQAAGRGLQLLFYSVGIGQISSEVPQNLSASRPQDRQFILSSKKLLLSDSGFYLCAWDRGRRTEAFFGQGTRLTVV.

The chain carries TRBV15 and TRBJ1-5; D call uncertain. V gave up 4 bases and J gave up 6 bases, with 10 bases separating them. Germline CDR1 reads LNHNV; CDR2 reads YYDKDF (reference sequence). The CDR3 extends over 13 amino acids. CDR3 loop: CATSTGSGQPQHF. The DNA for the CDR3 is TGTGCCACCAGCACCGGGAGCGGTCAGCCCCAGCATTTT.

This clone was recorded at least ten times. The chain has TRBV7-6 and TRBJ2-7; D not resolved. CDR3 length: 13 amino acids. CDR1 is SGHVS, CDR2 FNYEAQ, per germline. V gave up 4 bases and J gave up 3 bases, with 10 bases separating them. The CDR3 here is CASSSGPNYEQYF. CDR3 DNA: TGTGCCAGCAGCTCGGGTCCTAACTACGAGCAGTACTTC.

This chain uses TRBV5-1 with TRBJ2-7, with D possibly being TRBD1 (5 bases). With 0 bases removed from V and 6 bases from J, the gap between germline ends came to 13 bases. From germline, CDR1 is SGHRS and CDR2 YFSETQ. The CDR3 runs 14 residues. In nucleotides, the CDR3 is TGCGCCAGCAGCTTGGTGGTAGGGGCGTCCGAGCAGTACTTC. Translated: CASSLVVGASEQYF.

This CDR3 is CASSSQSGGQQPQHF. The CDR3 DNA is TGTGCCAGCAGCTCCCAGTCCGGGGGGCAGCAGCCCCAGCATTTT. The chain employs TRBV7-2 and TRBJ1-5; D perhaps matches TRBD1 (6 bases). CDR3 length equals 15 residues. Germline V gene lookup returns CDR1 SGHTA and CDR2 FQGNSA. V lost 4 bases and J lost 7, with 17 bases in between.

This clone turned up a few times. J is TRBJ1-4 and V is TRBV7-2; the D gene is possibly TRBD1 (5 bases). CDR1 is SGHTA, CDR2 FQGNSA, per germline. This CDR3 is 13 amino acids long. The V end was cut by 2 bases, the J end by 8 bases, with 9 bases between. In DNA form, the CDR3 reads TGTGCCAGCAGCTTACAGGGAAGGGAAAAACTGTTTTTT. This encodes CASSLQGREKLFF.

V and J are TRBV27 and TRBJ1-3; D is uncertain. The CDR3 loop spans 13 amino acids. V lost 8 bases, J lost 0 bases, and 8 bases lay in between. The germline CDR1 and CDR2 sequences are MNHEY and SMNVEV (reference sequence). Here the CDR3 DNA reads TGTGCCAGCGTACAGTACTCTGGAAACACCATATATTTT. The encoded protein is CASVQYSGNTIYF.

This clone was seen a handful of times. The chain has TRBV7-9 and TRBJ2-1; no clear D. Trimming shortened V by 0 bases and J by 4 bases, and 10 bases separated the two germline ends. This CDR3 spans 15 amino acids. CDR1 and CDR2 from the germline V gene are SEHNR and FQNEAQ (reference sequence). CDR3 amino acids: CASSLASSYYNEQFF. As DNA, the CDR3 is TGTGCCAGCAGCTTAGCTAGCTCCTATTACAATGAGCAGTTCTTC. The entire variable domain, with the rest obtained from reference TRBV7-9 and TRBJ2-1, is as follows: DTGVSQNPRHKITKRGQNVTFRCDPISEHNRLYWYRQTLGQGPEFLTYFQNEAQLEKSRLLSDRFSAERPKGSFSTLEIQRTEQGDSAMYLCASSLASSYYNEQFFGPGTRLTVL.

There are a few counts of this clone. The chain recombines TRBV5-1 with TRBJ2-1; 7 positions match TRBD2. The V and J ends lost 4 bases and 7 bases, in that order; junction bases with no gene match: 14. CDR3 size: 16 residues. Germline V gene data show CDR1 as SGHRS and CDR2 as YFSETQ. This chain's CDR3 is CASSPEGIRGGNEQFF. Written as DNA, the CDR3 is TGCGCCAGCAGCCCGGAGGGTATTAGGGGAGGGAATGAGCAGTTCTTC.

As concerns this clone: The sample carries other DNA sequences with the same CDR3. Here the CDR3 reads CAISERGNEQYF. The CDR3 DNA follows: TGTGCCATCAGTGAGAGAGGGAACGAGCAGTACTTC. The chain joins TRBV10-3 to TRBJ2-7; D is possibly TRBD2 (5 bases). The CDR3 totals 12 residues. Germline lookup yields CDR1 ENHRY and CDR2 SYGVKD. V lost 2 bases to trimming and J lost 5 bases, with 7 bases between them.

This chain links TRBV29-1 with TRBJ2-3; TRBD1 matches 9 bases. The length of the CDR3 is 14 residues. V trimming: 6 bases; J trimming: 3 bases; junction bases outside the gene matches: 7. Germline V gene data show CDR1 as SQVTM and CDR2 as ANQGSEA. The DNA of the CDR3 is TGCAGCGTGATACAGGGGGCGGGTACAGATACGCAGTATTTT. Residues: CSVIQGAGTDTQYF.

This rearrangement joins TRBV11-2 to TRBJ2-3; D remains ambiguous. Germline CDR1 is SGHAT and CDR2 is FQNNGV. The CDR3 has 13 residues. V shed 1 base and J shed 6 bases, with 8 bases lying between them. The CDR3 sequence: CASSLVRVDTQYF. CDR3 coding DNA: TGTGCCAGCAGCTTAGTACGGGTGGATACGCAGTATTTT.

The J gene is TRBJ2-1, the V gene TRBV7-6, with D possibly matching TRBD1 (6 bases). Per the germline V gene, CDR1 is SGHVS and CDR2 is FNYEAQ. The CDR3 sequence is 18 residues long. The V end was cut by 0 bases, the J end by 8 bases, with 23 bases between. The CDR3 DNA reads TGTGCCAGCAGCTTAGCGAATGGGATCACAGGGTCAATCGATGAGCAGTTCTTC. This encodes CASSLANGITGSIDEQFF.

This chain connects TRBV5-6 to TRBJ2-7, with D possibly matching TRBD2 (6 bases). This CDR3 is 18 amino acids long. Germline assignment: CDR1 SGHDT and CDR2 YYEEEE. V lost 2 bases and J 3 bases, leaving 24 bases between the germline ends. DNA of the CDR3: TGTGCCAGCAGCTTATTTGGATTGGGAGGCGGGGAGATCTACGAGCAGTACTTC. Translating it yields CASSLFGLGGGEIYEQYF.

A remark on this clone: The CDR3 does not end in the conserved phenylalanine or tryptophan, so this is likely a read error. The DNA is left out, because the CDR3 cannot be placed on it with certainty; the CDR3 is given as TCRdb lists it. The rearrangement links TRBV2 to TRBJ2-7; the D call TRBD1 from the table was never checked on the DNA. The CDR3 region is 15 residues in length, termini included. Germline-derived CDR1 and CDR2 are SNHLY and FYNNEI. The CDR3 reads CASTLKASMGTGIKI.

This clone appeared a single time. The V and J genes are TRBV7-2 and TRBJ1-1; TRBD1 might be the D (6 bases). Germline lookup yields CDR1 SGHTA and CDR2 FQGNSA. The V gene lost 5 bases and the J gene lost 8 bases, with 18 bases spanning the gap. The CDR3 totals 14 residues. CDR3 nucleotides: TGTGCCAGCAGCCCCTACCAGGGGAACGTAGAAGCTTTCTTT. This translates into CASSPYQGNVEAFF.

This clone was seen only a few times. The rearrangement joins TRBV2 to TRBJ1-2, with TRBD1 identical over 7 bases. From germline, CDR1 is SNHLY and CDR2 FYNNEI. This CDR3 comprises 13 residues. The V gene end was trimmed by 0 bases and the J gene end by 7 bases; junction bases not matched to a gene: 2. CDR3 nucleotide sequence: TGTGCCAGCAGTGAAGCTAACAGGGGTGGCTACACCTTC. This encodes CASSEANRGGYTF.

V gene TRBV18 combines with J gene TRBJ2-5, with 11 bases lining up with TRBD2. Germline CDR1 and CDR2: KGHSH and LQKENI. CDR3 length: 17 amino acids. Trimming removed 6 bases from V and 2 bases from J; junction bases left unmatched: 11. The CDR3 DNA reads TGTGCCAGCTCCCGCGGGCTAGCGGGGGGACTGCAAGAGACCCAGTACTTC. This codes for CASSRGLAGGLQETQYF.

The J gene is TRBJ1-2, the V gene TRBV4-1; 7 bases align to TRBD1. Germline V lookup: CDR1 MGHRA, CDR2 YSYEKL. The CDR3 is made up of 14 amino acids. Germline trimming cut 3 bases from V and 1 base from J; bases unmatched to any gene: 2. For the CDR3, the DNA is TGCGCCAGCAGCCACCACAGGGGTAACTATGGCTACACCTTC. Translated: CASSHHRGNYGYTF.

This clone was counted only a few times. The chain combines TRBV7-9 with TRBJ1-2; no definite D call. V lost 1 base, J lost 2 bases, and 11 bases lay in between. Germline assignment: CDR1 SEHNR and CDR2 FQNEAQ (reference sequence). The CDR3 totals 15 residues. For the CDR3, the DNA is TGTGCCAGCAGCTTAGATTGGGCAGCAAACTATGGCTACACCTTC. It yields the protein CASSLDWAANYGYTF.

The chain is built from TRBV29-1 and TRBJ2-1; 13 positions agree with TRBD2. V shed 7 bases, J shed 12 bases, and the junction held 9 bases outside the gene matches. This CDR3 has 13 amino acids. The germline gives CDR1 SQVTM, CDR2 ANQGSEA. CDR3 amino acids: CSAPETSGGMQFF. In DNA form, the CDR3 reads TGCAGCGCCCCGGAGACTAGCGGGGGGATGCAGTTCTTC.